This TCR beta chain originates from a study of beta chain features in type 1 diabetes. Study-level background: The examined sorted cells totaled 110 million or so across samples.

Study-wide results and caveats: Significant though moderate, a shortening of TCRB CDR3s appeared in all four CD4+ subsets of Type 1 diabetes patients. Comparison showed that naive, central memory and Treg TCRB repertoires appeared more similar among patients than among healthy donors.

A word on this clone: Its matching antigen is unknown.

What was sequenced were expressed TCRB transcripts, since all of the isolated RNA had been reverse transcribed. The table came from immunoSEQ multiplex PCR; TCRdb's copy has only in-frame clones and leaves some out. The table records over 600,000 clones, 9.5% to 15% of them present only once. Material: naive CD4+ T cells from blood. The TCR sequence derives from a man aged 30-40 years with type 1 diabetes.

The CDR3 DNA reads TGTGCCAGCATTTCCGGGATCAAATCCGAGCAGTACTTC. Translation gives CASISGIKSEQYF. The rearrangement uses TRBV6-5 and TRBJ2-7, with D perhaps matching TRBD2 (5 bases). Trimming stripped 7 bases from V and 6 bases from J, with 16 bases between. Germline V gene lookup returns CDR1 MNHEY and CDR2 SVGAGI. The length of the CDR3 is 13 residues.